What follows are 5 T cell receptor beta chains derived from one specimen sequenced in a study of T cell repertoires in cytomegalovirus infection. For these receptors, no antigen is known. MiXCR was run by TCRdb on the reads, yielding one entry per CDR3 protein. The repertoire includes around 900,000 distinct CDR3 sequences, around 30% of them detected once, and around 15% sits in the top ten. Sequenced here: cultured CD8+ T cells from PBMCs, sampled from culture after CMV antigen stimulation. The receptors here all came from a human donor in good health (CMV status not recorded). Some clones in this sample may be carry-over from other donors' samples.

About this clonotype: A much more abundant neighbour one base away suggests this may be a read error. This chain uses TRBV7-6 with TRBJ2-2; the match to TRBD2 covers 8 bases. This CDR3 is built from 15 residues. Per the germline V gene, CDR1 is SGHVS and CDR2 is FNYEAQ. DNA for the CDR3: TGTGCCAACAGCTCTCCGGGGGGGTACACCGGGGAGCTGTTTTTT. It translates to CANSSPGGYTGELFF. Variable domain in full (rest from reference TRBV7-6 and TRBJ2-2): GAGVSQSPRYKVTKRGQDVALRCDPISGHVSLYWYRQALGQGPEFLTYFNYEAQQDKSGLPNDRFSAERPEGSISTLTIQRTEQRDSAMYRCANSSPGGYTGELFFGEGSRLTVL.

This clonotype showed up just a few times. This rearrangement joins TRBV7-6 to TRBJ2-7; TRBD2 matches 8 bases. Germline V gene sequence: CDR1 SGHVS, CDR2 FNYEAQ. The CDR3 consists of 15 residues. V was pared by 4 bases and J by 0 bases, with 5 bases of the junction left unmatched. The CDR3 coding sequence is TGTGCCAGCAGCTATTTTCGGGAGGGCTCCTACGAGCAGTACTTC. Translating it yields CASSYFREGSYEQYF.

This clonotype was observed a few times. This chain joins TRBV6-6 and TRBJ2-5; 14 nucleotides align to TRBD2. The CDR3 is made up of 19 amino acids. Per the germline V gene, CDR1 is MNHNY and CDR2 is SVGAGI (reference sequence). The trim removed 4 bases at V and 0 bases at J, leaving 10 bases unmatched. The CDR3 region has the DNA TGTGCCAGCAGTTTGATAGGACTAGCGGGGGGCCTGTACCAAGAGACCCAGTACTTC. Translating gives CASSLIGLAGGLYQETQYF.

The V gene is TRBV14, the J gene TRBJ1-1, with D perhaps matching TRBD1 (5 bases). The V gene's germline CDR1 is SGHDN and CDR2 FVKESK. V lost 5 bases, J lost 5 bases, and 21 bases lay in between. The CDR3 is made up of 16 amino acids. The CDR3 reads CASSSRDPTLGTEAFF. DNA of the CDR3: TGTGCCAGCAGCTCCCGGGACCCCACTCTGGGGACTGAAGCTTTCTTT.

This sequence joins TRBV6-6 and TRBJ2-7, with 10 nucleotides matching TRBD1. The V segment lost 2 bases and the J segment 0 bases; nucleotides outside the gene matches: 19. Germline CDR1 is MNHNY and CDR2 is SVGAGI (reference sequence). The CDR3 covers 21 residues. The CDR3 region has the DNA TGTGCCAGCAGTTACACCTCCCCGACAGGGGGCGTTTGGGGGAGCTCCTACGAGCAGTACGTC. Its translation: CASSYTSPTGGVWGSSYEQYV.